The entry that follows covers one TCR beta chain sequence. Roughly 0.45 to 1 ug RNA was reverse transcribed with random hexamers. An immunoSEQ multiplex PCR amplified TCR beta CDR3 over 54 Vbeta and 13 Jbeta. MiXCR was run by TCRdb on the immunoSEQ multiplex PCR reads, yielding one entry per CDR3 protein. This sample has roughly 140,000 distinct CDR3 sequences, with about 94% found just once. This record comes from a study of CD8 T cells in Susac syndrome. The receptor was derived from a human donor in good health. The sequencing sample was made of CD8+ T cells from PBMCs.

The CDR3, as DNA: TGTGCCAGCAGCCAAGAAGGCCTAGCGGGTACTACTAGCACAGATACGCAGTATTTT. Translation gives CASSQEGLAGTTSTDTQYF. The chain has TRBV4-2 and TRBJ2-3, with 8 bases identical to TRBD2. The germline CDR1 and CDR2 sequences are LGHNA and YNFKEQ. The V and J ends lost 0 bases and 0 bases, in that order; junction bases with no gene match: 11. CDR3 length equals 19 residues.